The sequence of this T cell receptor beta chain was determined in a study of blood T cell repertoires in COVID-19. Study information: COVID-19 samples collected from the United States, Italy and Spain covered acute and convalescent phases.

The CDR3 totals 14 residues. Trimming took 3 bases from V and 5 from J; bases not matched to a gene: 3. CDR1 is LNHDA, CDR2 SQIVND, per germline (reference sequence). Clones were sequenced by immunoSEQ multiplex PCR, and TCRdb holds only the in-frame ones, with some missing. Of 95,000 to 150,000 clones detected, about four fifths appear once; the ten largest clones hold 16%. This TCR came from a man aged 55 to 70 with active or convalescent COVID-19. This chain connects TRBV19 to TRBJ1-4; 7 bases fit TRBD1. The sequenced sample was peripheral blood. CDR3 region: CASSMVQGNEKLFF. The DNA of the CDR3 is TGTGCCAGTAGTATGGTACAGGGGAATGAAAAACTGTTTTTT.